This T cell receptor beta chain is drawn from a study of vaccination effects on CD4 cells after COVID-19. The CDR3 covers 14 residues. V was pared by 6 bases and J by 6 bases, with 15 bases between. Per the germline V gene, CDR1 is KGHSH and CDR2 is LQKENI. Before sequencing, viral peptide pools were used by the ViraFEST assay to expand antigen-specific CD4+ T cells. Following 10 days of culture, CD4+ T cells were isolated. In the vaccine recipients, nucleocapsid antibodies were negative and there was no prior SARS-CoV-2 infection. Remarks on this clone: Its antigen is undetermined.

Clones were read by immunoSEQ multiplex PCR, and TCRdb kept only the in-frame ones, dropping some. The sample records 40,000 to 45,000 clones, more than 60% being singletons. The sequence came from a human donor who received a COVID-19 vaccine. The rearrangement uses TRBV18 and TRBJ1-5; D call uncertain. The specimen was CD4+ T cells from PBMCs cultured with HCoV-OC43 spike peptides, collected before COVID-19 vaccination. Specified subset: HCoV-OC43 spike overlapping peptide pool stimulation. CDR3 protein: CASSTLAETQPQHF. The DNA of the CDR3 is TGTGCCAGCTCCACCCTCGCAGAGACTCAGCCCCAGCATTTT. Drawing the rest from reference TRBV18 and TRBJ1-5, the complete variable domain is NAGVMQNPRHLVRRRGQEARLRCSPMKGHSHVYWYRQLPEEGLKFMVYLQKENIIDESGMPKERFSAEFPKEGPSILRIQQVVRGDSAAYFCASSTLAETQPQHFGDGTRLSIL.